Shown below are 25 T cell receptor beta chains from a single sample sequenced in a study of blood T cell repertoires in COVID-19. TCRdb's copy holds only in-frame clones and misses some; the assay was immunoSEQ multiplex PCR. The sample records over 85,000 clones, 82% being singletons. The source material was peripheral blood. The source is a woman aged 60-75 years with acute or convalescent COVID-19.

The chain carries TRBV27 and TRBJ1-2; no clear D. CDR3 length equals 12 residues. V dropped 6 bases and J dropped 2 bases, with 7 bases sitting between them. The germline CDR1 and CDR2 sequences are MNHEY and SMNVEV (reference sequence). The chain's CDR3 is CASRTGNYGYTF. CDR3 bases: TGTGCCAGCAGAACGGGGAACTATGGCTACACCTTC.

This chain links TRBV27 with TRBJ1-5; D is undetermined. The germline V and J ends were trimmed by 8 bases and 6 bases, with 11 bases remaining between them. This CDR3 is built from 12 residues. Germline V CDR1 and CDR2: MNHEY, SMNVEV (reference sequence). The CDR3 bases are TGTGCCAGCGGCCTTGGTGCTCAGCCCCAGCATTTT. Its translation: CASGLGAQPQHF.

The V gene is TRBV27, the J gene TRBJ2-3, with TRBD2 as a possible D gene (6 bases). CDR3 length: 13 amino acids. The ends were cut back, 5 bases at V and 3 bases at J, with 9 bases in the middle. Germline V gene lookup returns CDR1 MNHEY and CDR2 SMNVEV (reference sequence). Here the CDR3 reads CASSRRVTDTQYF. In nucleotides, the CDR3 is TGTGCCAGCAGTCGGAGGGTGACAGATACGCAGTATTTT.

This clone was detected only a few times. This chain joins TRBV7-8 and TRBJ2-3; no definite D call. This CDR3 spans 16 amino acids. V was trimmed by 1 base and J by 2 bases, leaving 13 bases between them. The germline CDR1 and CDR2 sequences are SGHVS and FQNEAQ. The CDR3 bases are TGTGCCAGCAGCTTAGTTGCCGGCGGAATCACAGATACGCAGTATTTT. Protein: CASSLVAGGITDTQYF.

The chain carries TRBV7-2 and TRBJ2-3; tentative D call: TRBD2 (5 bases). The germline V and J ends were trimmed by 1 base and 0 bases, with 11 bases remaining between them. This CDR3 comprises 16 residues. Per germline, CDR1 SGHTA and CDR2 FQGNSA. The CDR3 protein is CASSLGGFGSTDTQYF. CDR3 bases: TGTGCCAGCAGCTTAGGAGGGTTCGGGAGCACAGATACGCAGTATTTT.

The rearrangement links TRBV7-9 to TRBJ1-3; TRBD1 matches 8 bases. Germline V CDR1 and CDR2: SEHNR, FQNEAQ (reference sequence). J lost 1 base, V lost 8 bases, and 7 bases had no gene match. The CDR3 is 15 amino acids. CDR3 nucleotide sequence: TGTGCCAGCGGACCTCAGGGGGCTTCTGGAAACACCATATATTTT. This translates into CASGPQGASGNTIYF.

The V and J genes are TRBV30 and TRBJ1-5, with D hard to call. There are 13 residues in the CDR3. Germline V gives CDR1 GTSNPN, CDR2 SVGIG (reference sequence). Trimming cost V 1 base and J 6 bases, with 10 bases left between them. The chain's CDR3 is CAWSGRVGQPQHF. CDR3 sequence (DNA): TGTGCCTGGAGTGGCCGGGTTGGTCAGCCCCAGCATTTT.

This rearrangement joins TRBV28 to TRBJ1-1; unclear D gene. Germline V gene data show CDR1 as MDHEN and CDR2 as SYDVKM. V was cut by 6 bases and J by 5 bases, with 4 bases left in between. The CDR3 extends over 10 amino acids. CDR3 protein: CASSGTEAFF. The CDR3 DNA reads TGTGCCAGCAGCGGTACTGAAGCTTTCTTT.

The rearrangement links TRBV15 to TRBJ1-1; D is ambiguous. The CDR3 contains 14 residues. Germline CDR1 LNHNV, CDR2 YYDKDF (reference sequence). Trimming left V 2 bases short and J 2 bases short, with 9 bases between. The chain's CDR3 is CATSRQVFNTEAFF. The CDR3 DNA reads as TGTGCCACCAGCAGACAGGTTTTTAACACTGAAGCTTTCTTT.

The chain couples TRBV18 to TRBJ2-7, with 12 bases fitting TRBD1. CDR1 and CDR2 (germline): KGHSH, LQKENI. V trimming: 0 bases; J trimming: 5 bases; junction bases outside the gene matches: 2. The length of the CDR3 is 15 residues. This CDR3 is CASSPPGQGAHEQYF. The DNA for the CDR3 is TGTGCCAGCTCACCACCGGGACAGGGGGCCCACGAGCAGTACTTC. Combining the CDR3 with reference TRBV18 and TRBJ2-7 gives the whole variable domain NAGVMQNPRHLVRRRGQEARLRCSPMKGHSHVYWYRQLPEEGLKFMVYLQKENIIDESGMPKERFSAEFPKEGPSILRIQQVVRGDSAAYFCASSPPGQGAHEQYFGPGTRLTVT.

The chain uses TRBV7-9 and TRBJ2-7; weak D call: TRBD2 (6 bases). The CDR3 is 15 amino acids. CDR1 SEHNR and CDR2 FQNEAQ come from the germline V gene (reference sequence). V lost 2 bases and J lost 2, with 13 bases in between. As DNA, the CDR3 is TGTGCCAGCAGCTTACCCACCGGGGAGGCCTACGAGCAGTACTTC. This gives the protein CASSLPTGEAYEQYF.

The chain uses TRBV11-3 and TRBJ2-7; TRBD1 matches at 9 bases. Germline CDR1 and CDR2: SGHNT and YENEEA. CDR3 length equals 17 residues. V trimming: 2 bases; J trimming: 5 bases; junction bases outside the gene matches: 13. In DNA form, the CDR3 reads TGTGCCAGCAGCTTATTAGGACAGGGACAGGGTCTCGACGAGCAGTACTTC. It translates to CASSLLGQGQGLDEQYF.

This rearrangement joins TRBV7-3 to TRBJ1-2; 9 bases fit TRBD1. Trimming at V came to 5 bases and at J to 4 bases, leaving 8 bases not matched to a gene. This CDR3 has 15 residues. Germline V gene sequence: CDR1 SGHTA, CDR2 FQGTGA. The CDR3 protein is CASSPQGARGYGYTF. The DNA of the CDR3 is TGTGCCAGCAGCCCACAGGGGGCTAGAGGCTATGGCTACACCTTC.

V is TRBV6-5 and J is TRBJ1-6, with D perhaps matching TRBD1 (5 bases). Trimming removed 5 bases at V and 7 bases at J, with 12 bases between. Germline V gene data show CDR1 as MNHEY and CDR2 as SVGAGI. The CDR3 length is 14 residues. This CDR3 is CASSPRRGNSPLHF. CDR3 coding DNA: TGTGCCAGCAGTCCCCGGAGGGGAAATTCACCCCTCCACTTT.

The rearrangement joins TRBV11-1 to TRBJ2-3; possibly TRBD2 for D (6 bases). The V and J ends lost 5 bases and 1 base respectively, with 10 bases between them. CDR1 SGHAT and CDR2 FQDESV come from the germline V gene (reference sequence). CDR3 length: 14 residues. The CDR3 region is CASSPGVGTDTQYF. As DNA, the CDR3 is TGTGCCAGCAGCCCGGGGGTGGGCACAGATACGCAGTATTTT.

This clone was recorded only once. The genes are TRBV5-1 and TRBJ1-4; 7 bases agree with TRBD1. CDR1 is SGHRS and CDR2 is YFSETQ in the germline V gene. V lost 5 bases, J lost 0 bases, and 7 bases stayed unmatched. The CDR3 is made up of 16 amino acids. CDR3: CASSKTGQTTNEKLFF. DNA of the CDR3: TGCGCCAGCAGTAAGACGGGACAGACAACTAATGAAAAACTGTTTTTT.

V usage is TRBV4-1 and J usage is TRBJ2-1; D not certain. CDR3 length: 15 residues. CDR1 and CDR2 (germline): MGHRA, YSYEKL. Trimming took off 0 bases at V and 6 bases at J, with 12 bases between the two ends. The CDR3 nucleotides read TGCGCCAGCAGCCAAGAGCGAGGTTTGCGCAATGAGCAGTTCTTC. Amino acids: CASSQERGLRNEQFF.

This chain joins TRBV18 and TRBJ2-7; 7 bases agree with TRBD2. Germline CDR1 KGHSH, CDR2 LQKENI. The CDR3 covers 13 residues. V trimming: 3 bases; J trimming: 5 bases; junction bases outside the gene matches: 4. The CDR3 reads CASSPQGGHEQYF. DNA for the CDR3: TGTGCCAGCTCACCGCAGGGAGGGCACGAGCAGTACTTC.

The chain carries TRBV7-3 and TRBJ2-1; D remains unclear. Germline CDR1 SGHTA, CDR2 FQGTGA. Trimming shortened V by 5 bases and J by 3 bases, and 5 bases separated the two germline ends. The CDR3 length is 12 residues. The CDR3 region has the DNA TGTGCCAGCAGCGAGAACTACAATGAGCAGTTCTTC. Translating gives CASSENYNEQFF.

V gene TRBV4-3 combines with J gene TRBJ1-2; D remains unclear. Trimming took 1 base from V and 4 from J, leaving 13 bases between them. Germline V CDR1 and CDR2: LGHNA, YSLEER. The CDR3 is made up of 15 amino acids. The CDR3 loop is CASSQAVRDTYGYTF. In DNA, the CDR3 is TGCGCCAGCAGCCAAGCCGTCCGGGATACCTATGGCTACACCTTC.

This rearrangement joins TRBV5-1 to TRBJ2-3; D gene ambiguous. Per the germline V gene, CDR1 is SGHRS and CDR2 is YFSETQ. This CDR3 contains 16 residues. Between the trimmed V and J ends, which lost 0 bases and 2 bases, there was a span of 13 bases. Here the CDR3 DNA reads TGCGCCAGCAGCTTGGGGGTACAGAGATCCACAGATACGCAGTATTTT. This codes for CASSLGVQRSTDTQYF.

J is TRBJ2-3 and V is TRBV11-3; D is perhaps TRBD1 (5 bases). CDR3 size: 15 residues. Trimming took 0 bases from V and 4 from J, leaving 11 bases between them. The germline CDR1 and CDR2 sequences are SGHNT and YENEEA. CDR3 protein: CASSLETGRADTQYF. The CDR3 DNA is TGTGCCAGCAGCTTAGAAACAGGTAGAGCAGATACGCAGTATTTT.

The rearrangement links TRBV2 to TRBJ2-5, with D possibly matching TRBD2 (7 bases). V lost 6 bases and J 1 base, leaving 15 bases between the germline ends. The CDR3 covers 15 residues. CDR1 and CDR2 (germline): SNHLY, FYNNEI. The CDR3 nucleotides are TGTGCCAGCAGCCAGGGGAGGGAGGGCCAAGAGACCCAGTACTTC. The encoded protein is CASSQGREGQETQYF.

In DNA, the CDR3 is TGTGCCACCAGCAGAACCGACAGCTCTGGGGCCAACGTCCTGACTTTC. It is translated as CATSRTDSSGANVLTF. The chain links TRBV15 to TRBJ2-6, with D possibly being TRBD1 (5 bases). V dropped 2 bases and J dropped 0 bases, with 8 bases sitting between them. The CDR3 sequence is 16 residues long. The germline CDR1 and CDR2 sequences are LNHNV and YYDKDF (reference sequence).

This chain links TRBV4-1 with TRBJ2-3, with D possibly being TRBD1 (5 bases). This CDR3 has 14 amino acids. In germline, CDR1 is MGHRA, CDR2 YSYEKL. The V end was cut by 1 base, the J end by 2 bases, with 7 bases between. The CDR3 DNA reads TGCGCCAGCAGCCAAGGGACAACCACAGATACGCAGTATTTT. Its translation: CASSQGTTTDTQYF.